A selection of T cell receptor beta chains follows, all from one sample in a study of blood T cell repertoires in COVID-19. This table comes from immunoSEQ multiplex PCR, and its TCRdb copy is limited to in-frame clones, with some not included. The sample has around 140,000 clones, 55% to 75% seen once. The sample consisted of peripheral blood. Every receptor here comes from a woman aged 70 to 79 with acute or convalescent COVID-19. Each CDR3 is given with its conserved first and last residue. D genes are given only for firm matches. A clone size is listed for some rows: how often the clone was seen (once, few, many), or a class if it is expanded.

TRBJ1-1	few	TRBV5-4	TRBD1	CASSPGTGAGTEAFF	TGTGCCAGCAGCCCCGGGACAGGGGCGGGCACTGAAGCTTTCTTT
TRBJ2-7	-	TRBV6-1	TRBD1	CASSEGTGAGEQYF	TGTGCCAGCAGTGAGGGGACAGGGGCGGGAGAGCAGTACTTC
TRBJ2-3	-	TRBV10-3	TRBD2	CAISGILAVTDTQYF	TGTGCCATCAGTGGGATTCTAGCGGTCACAGATACGCAGTATTTT
TRBJ1-2	few	TRBV30	-	CAWSVRGYGYTF	TGTGCCTGGAGTGTAAGGGGCTATGGCTACACCTTC
TRBJ1-1	-	TRBV5-6	TRBD1	CASSLDRAPMNTEAFF	TGTGCCAGCAGCCTAGACAGGGCTCCTATGAACACTGAAGCTTTCTTT
TRBJ1-2	many	TRBV29-1	-	CSVANSPTYGYTF	TGCAGCGTTGCCAACTCCCCTACTTATGGCTACACCTTC
TRBJ1-2	-	TRBV5-1	TRBD1	CASSLGDRARGYTF	TGCGCCAGCAGCTTGGGGGACAGGGCGAGAGGCTACACCTTC
TRBJ2-7	-	TRBV3-1/TRBV3-2	TRBD1	CASSQVWAGGYEQYF	TGTGCCAGCAGCCAAGTATGGGCAGGGGGCTACGAGCAGTACTTC
TRBJ2-7	-	TRBV18	-	CASSPKRDEQYF	TGTGCCAGCTCACCGAAGAGGGACGAGCAGTACTTC
TRBJ2-7	-	TRBV4-1	TRBD2	CASSTQLAGSHEQYF	TGCGCCAGCAGCACCCAACTAGCGGGGTCTCACGAGCAGTACTTC
TRBJ1-1	-	TRBV18	-	CASSLTGMNTEAFF	TGTGCCAGCTCACTCACAGGGATGAACACTGAAGCTTTCTTT
TRBJ1-5	few	TRBV5-6	-	CASSRRLLPQHF	TGTGCCAGCAGCAGGAGATTGCTGCCCCAGCATTTT
TRBJ2-3	-	TRBV19	TRBD1	CASSHVGQGKGTDTQYF	TGTGCCAGTAGTCACGTGGGACAGGGAAAGGGCACAGATACGCAGTATTTT
TRBJ1-1	few	TRBV29-1	-	CSVDGGPNTEAFF	TGCAGCGTTGATGGAGGGCCCAACACTGAAGCTTTCTTT
TRBJ2-3	-	TRBV20-1	-	CSASIGGATDTQYF	TGCAGTGCTAGTATCGGCGGGGCCACAGATACGCAGTATTTT
TRBJ1-3	-	TRBV14	-	CASSDQKSGNTIYF	TGTGCCAGCAGCGATCAGAAATCTGGAAACACCATATATTTT
TRBJ1-3	-	TRBV27	-	CASKSGGNTIYF	TGTGCCAGCAAATCCGGTGGAAACACCATATATTTT
TRBJ2-2	-	TRBV11-3	-	CASSPARAGELFF	TGTGCCAGCAGCCCAGCGCGGGCCGGGGAGCTGTTTTTT
TRBJ2-1	-	TRBV2	-	CASSVVEAEQFF	TGTGCCAGCAGCGTTGTGGAGGCTGAGCAGTTCTTC
TRBJ2-1	many	TRBV6-1	TRBD1	CASSDRGQAYNEQFF	TGTGCCAGCAGTGATCGCGGACAGGCCTACAATGAGCAGTTCTTC
TRBJ1-5	few	TRBV6-5	TRBD1	CASSLRDRLQPQHF	TGTGCCAGCAGTCTCCGGGACAGGCTACAGCCCCAGCATTTT
TRBJ1-5	-	TRBV28	-	CASSTPLFPEPQHF	TGTGCCAGCAGCACCCCCCTGTTTCCGGAGCCCCAGCATTTT
TRBJ2-7	-	TRBV7-6	-	CASSPWQGSNEQYF	TGTGCCAGCAGCCCTTGGCAGGGAAGCAACGAGCAGTACTTC
TRBJ2-2	few	TRBV19	TRBD2	CASRSGTSGEVGELFF	TGTGCCAGTAGATCCGGGACTAGCGGGGAGGTCGGGGAGCTGTTTTTT
TRBJ2-2	-	TRBV5-4	TRBD2	CASSLGTSGRAYTGELFF	TGTGCCAGCAGCTTGGGGACTAGCGGGAGGGCGTATACCGGGGAGCTGTTTTTT
TRBJ1-3	-	TRBV2	-	CASTQSLPLGNTIYF	TGTGCCAGCACGCAGTCTCTTCCCCTTGGAAACACCATATATTTT
TRBJ2-7	-	TRBV14	-	CASSQVNYEQYF	TGTGCCAGCAGCCAAGTCAACTACGAGCAGTACTTC
TRBJ2-1	-	TRBV27	TRBD2	CASSASGLAYNEQFF	TGTGCCAGCAGTGCCTCCGGACTAGCGTACAATGAGCAGTTCTTC
TRBJ1-4	-	TRBV5-4	TRBD1	CASSSGGGRFEKLFF	TGTGCCAGCAGCTCAGGGGGCGGGAGATTTGAAAAACTGTTTTTT
TRBJ2-5	-	TRBV5-1	TRBD2	CASSSSGGAGETQYF	TGCGCCAGCAGCTCTAGCGGGGGGGCCGGAGAGACCCAGTACTTC
TRBJ1-5	-	TRBV4-1	-	CASSQDLAQPQHF	TGCGCCAGCAGCCAAGATCTAGCTCAGCCCCAGCATTTT
TRBJ1-2	-	TRBV20-1	-	CSVRGGYGYTF	TGCAGTGTACGGGGAGGCTATGGCTACACCTTC
TRBJ2-1	-	TRBV6-5	TRBD2	CASSVTSGPYNEQFF	TGTGCCAGCAGCGTGACTAGCGGACCCTACAATGAGCAGTTCTTC
TRBJ2-1	-	TRBV2	TRBD2	CASSPKERGPEFF	TGTGCCAGCAGCCCGAAAGAGCGGGGACCAGAGTTCTTC
TRBJ1-4	-	TRBV9	TRBD1	CASSVAQGDGEKLFF	TGTGCCAGCAGCGTAGCTCAGGGGGACGGGGAAAAACTGTTTTTT
TRBJ1-5	-	TRBV6-5	-	CASRWAGEDNQPQHF	TGTGCCAGCCGGTGGGCAGGGGAAGACAATCAGCCCCAGCATTTT
TRBJ2-7	once	TRBV29-1	TRBD1	CSVRTGGGEQYF	TGCAGCGTTCGGACAGGGGGGGGCGAGCAGTACTTC
TRBJ2-5	many	TRBV7-2	TRBD2	CASSLDSSGTGAQYF	TGTGCCAGCAGCTTAGATTCTAGCGGTACGGGGGCCCAGTACTTC
TRBJ2-3	-	TRBV6-7	TRBD2	CASSYHTSDTDTQYF	TGTGCCAGCAGTTACCACACTAGCGACACAGATACGCAGTATTTT
TRBJ2-1	once	TRBV5-1	-	CASRTGGNEQFF	TGCGCCAGCAGGACCGGGGGCAATGAGCAGTTCTTC
TRBJ1-2	-	TRBV19	-	CASSIVGSEGYTF	TGTGCCAGTAGTATAGTCGGGAGCGAAGGCTACACCTTC
TRBJ1-5	-	TRBV20-1	TRBD1	CSASGQGNIGNQPQHF	TGCAGTGCTAGTGGACAGGGGAACATAGGCAATCAGCCCCAGCATTTT
TRBJ2-1	few	TRBV9	TRBD2	CASSVSRLAGGLPGEQFF	TGTGCCAGCAGCGTTAGCAGGTTAGCGGGGGGGTTACCGGGTGAGCAGTTCTTC
TRBJ2-7	-	TRBV5-6	TRBD2	CASSLTSGIRGEQYF	TGTGCCAGCAGCTTAACTAGCGGGATCCGTGGCGAGCAGTACTTC
TRBJ2-5	-	TRBV6-5	-	CASSYSGGTGGETQYF	TGTGCCAGCAGTTACTCCGGGGGGACAGGAGGGGAGACCCAGTACTTC
TRBJ2-3	-	TRBV19	TRBD1	CASRAGGDTQYF	TGTGCCAGTAGGGCAGGGGGAGATACGCAGTATTTT
TRBJ1-1	-	TRBV7-2	-	CASSLVGSGHKNTEAFF	TGTGCCAGCAGCTTAGTGGGGTCGGGACACAAGAACACTGAAGCTTTCTTT
TRBJ2-3	-	TRBV6-5	-	CASSYSSGGTDTQYF	TGTGCCAGCAGTTACTCGTCGGGGGGCACAGATACGCAGTATTTT
TRBJ2-6	-	TRBV20-1	-	CCASPGHGSGANVLTF	TGCTGTGCTAGTCCAGGACACGGCTCTGGGGCCAACGTCCTGACTTTC
TRBJ1-2	-	TRBV12-3/TRBV12-4	TRBD1	CASSRGQGGGYTF	TGTGCCAGCAGCCGTGGACAGGGCGGTGGCTACACCTTC
TRBJ2-5	-	TRBV6-2/TRBV6-3	TRBD1	CASSGQGETQYF	TGTGCCAGCAGTGGACAGGGGGAGACCCAGTACTTC
TRBJ2-5	-	TRBV5-6	-	CASSRTDYQETQYF	TGTGCCAGCAGCCGGACAGATTACCAAGAGACCCAGTACTTC
TRBJ2-3	few	TRBV6-5	-	CASRSELAADTQYF	TGTGCCAGCCGATCCGAGCTAGCTGCAGATACGCAGTATTTT
TRBJ1-1	-	TRBV11-1	TRBD1	CASSVTGWTEAFF	TGTGCCAGCAGCGTGACAGGGTGGACTGAAGCTTTCTTT
TRBJ1-6	-	TRBV5-1	-	CASSLVQGGSPLHF	TGCGCCAGCAGCTTGGTCCAGGGAGGTTCACCCCTCCACTTT
TRBJ1-1	-	TRBV7-9	-	CASSLQGRGAEAFF	TGTGCCAGCAGCTTGCAGGGTAGAGGAGCCGAAGCTTTCTTT
TRBJ2-3	-	TRBV7-2	TRBD2	CASSLDRLAGGRDTQYF	TGTGCCAGCAGCTTAGACAGGCTAGCGGGGGGGCGAGATACGCAGTATTTT
TRBJ2-1	-	TRBV29-1	-	CSVPVGPNEQFF	TGCAGCGTTCCAGTGGGCCCGAATGAGCAGTTCTTC
TRBJ2-7	-	TRBV19	TRBD1	CASSIIWTGAYEQYF	TGTGCCAGTAGTATAATTTGGACAGGGGCCTACGAGCAGTACTTC
TRBJ2-7	few	TRBV5-1	TRBD2	CASSPRTSGYEQYF	TGCGCCAGCAGCCCCCGGACTAGCGGGTACGAGCAGTACTTC